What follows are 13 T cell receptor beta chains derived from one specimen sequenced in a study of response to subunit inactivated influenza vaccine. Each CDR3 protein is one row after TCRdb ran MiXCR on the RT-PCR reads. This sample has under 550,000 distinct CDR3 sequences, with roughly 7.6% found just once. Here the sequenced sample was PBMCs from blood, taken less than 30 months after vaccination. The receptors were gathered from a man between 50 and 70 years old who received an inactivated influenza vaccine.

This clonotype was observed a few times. The CDR3 nucleotides are TGTGCCAGCAGATCGAACAGGGGAGAGGGCACCGGGGAGCTGTTTTTT. Translated: CASRSNRGEGTGELFF. V gene TRBV6-1 combines with J gene TRBJ2-2, with 7 bases that match TRBD1. The CDR3 sequence is 16 residues long. V was pared by 6 bases and J by 4 bases, with 11 bases of the junction left unmatched. Per germline, CDR1 MNHNS and CDR2 SASEGT.

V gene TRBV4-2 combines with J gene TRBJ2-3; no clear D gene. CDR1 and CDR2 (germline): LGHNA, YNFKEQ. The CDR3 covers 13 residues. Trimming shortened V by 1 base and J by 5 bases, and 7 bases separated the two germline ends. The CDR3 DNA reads TGTGCCAGCAGCCAAGGCGTGGGAGATACGCAGTATTTT. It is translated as CASSQGVGDTQYF.

The CDR3 protein is CASSSRGGDEQFF. In nucleotides, the CDR3 is TGTGCCAGCAGCTCCCGAGGAGGGGACGAGCAGTTCTTC. V and J are TRBV7-2 and TRBJ2-1; a weak D match, TRBD2 (6 bases). Germline V lookup: CDR1 SGHTA, CDR2 FQGNSA. This CDR3 has 13 residues. The V end was cut by 4 bases, the J end by 10 bases, with 14 bases between.

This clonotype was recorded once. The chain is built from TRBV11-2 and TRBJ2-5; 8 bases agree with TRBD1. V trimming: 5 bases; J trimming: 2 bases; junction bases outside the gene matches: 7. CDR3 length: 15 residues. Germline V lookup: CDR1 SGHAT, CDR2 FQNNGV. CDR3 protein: CASSLHWTGQETQYF. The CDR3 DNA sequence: TGTGCCAGCAGCCTTCACTGGACAGGGCAAGAGACCCAGTACTTC. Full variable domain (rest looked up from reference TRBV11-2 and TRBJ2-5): EAGVAQSPRYKIIEKRQSVAFWCNPISGHATLYWYQQILGQGPKLLIQFQNNGVVDDSQLPKDRFSAERLKGVDSTLKIQPAKLEDSAVYLCASSLHWTGQETQYFGPGTRLLVL.

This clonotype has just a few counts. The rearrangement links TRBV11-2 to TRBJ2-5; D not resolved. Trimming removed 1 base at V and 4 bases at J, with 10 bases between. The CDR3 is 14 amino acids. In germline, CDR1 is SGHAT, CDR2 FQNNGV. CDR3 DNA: TGTGCCAGCAGCTTAGGAAGGTTACGAGAGACCCAGTACTTC. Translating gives CASSLGRLRETQYF.

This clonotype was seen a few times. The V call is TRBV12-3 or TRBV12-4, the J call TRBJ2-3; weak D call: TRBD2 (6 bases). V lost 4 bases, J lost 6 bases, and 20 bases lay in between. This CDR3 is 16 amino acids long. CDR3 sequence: CASSSPLTGEGDTQYF. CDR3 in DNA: TGTGCCAGCAGTTCGCCCCTTACGGGGGAAGGGGATACGCAGTATTTT.

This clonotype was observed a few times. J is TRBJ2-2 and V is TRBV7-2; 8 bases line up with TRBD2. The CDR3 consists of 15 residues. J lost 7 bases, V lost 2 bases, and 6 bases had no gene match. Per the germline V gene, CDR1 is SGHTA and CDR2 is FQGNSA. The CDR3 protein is CASSLTGGPFGELFF. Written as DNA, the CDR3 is TGTGCCAGCAGCTTAACGGGAGGGCCGTTCGGGGAGCTGTTTTTT.

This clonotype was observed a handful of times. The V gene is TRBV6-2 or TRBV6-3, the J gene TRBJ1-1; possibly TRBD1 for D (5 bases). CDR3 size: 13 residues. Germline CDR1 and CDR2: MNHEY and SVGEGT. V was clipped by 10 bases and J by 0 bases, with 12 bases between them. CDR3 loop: CATAGHLNTEAFF. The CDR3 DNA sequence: TGTGCCACCGCCGGACACTTGAACACTGAAGCTTTCTTT.

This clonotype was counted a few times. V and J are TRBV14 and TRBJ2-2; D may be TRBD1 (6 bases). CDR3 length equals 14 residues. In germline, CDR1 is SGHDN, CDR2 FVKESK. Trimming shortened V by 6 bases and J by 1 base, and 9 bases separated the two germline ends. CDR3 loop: CASRYRVNTGELFF. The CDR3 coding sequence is TGTGCCAGCAGGTACAGGGTGAACACCGGGGAGCTGTTTTTT.

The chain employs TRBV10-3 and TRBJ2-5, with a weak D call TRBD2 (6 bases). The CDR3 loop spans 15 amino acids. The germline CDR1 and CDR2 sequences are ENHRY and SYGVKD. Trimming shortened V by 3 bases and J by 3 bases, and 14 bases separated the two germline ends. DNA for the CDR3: TGTGCCATCAGTGACCCGGGGAGGAGGGAAGAGACCCAGTACTTC. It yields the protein CAISDPGRREETQYF.

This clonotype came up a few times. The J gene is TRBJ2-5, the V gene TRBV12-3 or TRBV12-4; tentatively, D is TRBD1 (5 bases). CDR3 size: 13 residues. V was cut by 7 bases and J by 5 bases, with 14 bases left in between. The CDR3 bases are TGTGCCAGCACGGCATTTAACAGGGAGACCCAGTACTTC. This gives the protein CASTAFNRETQYF.

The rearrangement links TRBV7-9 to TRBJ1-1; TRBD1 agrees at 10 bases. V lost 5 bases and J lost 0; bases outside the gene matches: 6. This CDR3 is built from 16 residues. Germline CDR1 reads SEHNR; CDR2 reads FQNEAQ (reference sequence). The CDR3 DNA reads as TGTGCCAGCAGCCCCGGGACAGGGGCGATGAACACTGAAGCTTTCTTT. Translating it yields CASSPGTGAMNTEAFF.

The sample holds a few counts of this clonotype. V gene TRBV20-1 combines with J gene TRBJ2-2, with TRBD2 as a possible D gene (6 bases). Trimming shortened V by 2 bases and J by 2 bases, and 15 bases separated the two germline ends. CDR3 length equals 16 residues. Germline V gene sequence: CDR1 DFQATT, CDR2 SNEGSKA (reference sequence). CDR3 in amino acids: CSARLGRDPNTGELFF. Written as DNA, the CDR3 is TGCAGTGCTAGACTTGGGCGGGATCCTAACACCGGGGAGCTGTTTTTT.